The next 2 T cell receptor beta chains were all read from a single sample in a study of response to subunit inactivated influenza vaccine. TCRdb used MiXCR to reprocess the RT-PCR reads, holding one entry per CDR3 protein. The sample includes a few hundred thousand distinct CDR3 sequences, 21% of them seen just once. The specimen was PBMCs from blood, collected 21 months after vaccination. All receptors derive from a man between 50 and 69 years old who received an inactivated influenza vaccine.

This clonotype was recorded a few times. This rearrangement joins TRBV7-9 to TRBJ1-1, with a tentative D call TRBD1 (6 bases). V shed 1 base and J shed 8 bases, with 11 bases lying between them. Germline V lookup: CDR1 SEHNR, CDR2 FQNEAQ (reference sequence). The CDR3 covers 13 residues. CDR3 region: CASSLDRAGEAFF. The CDR3 nucleotides read TGTGCCAGCAGCTTAGACAGGGCCGGGGAAGCTTTCTTT.

This clonotype was counted at least ten times. The chain carries TRBV2 and TRBJ1-2, with D tentatively TRBD1 (6 bases). V lost 3 bases and J lost 5, with 22 bases in between. The V gene's germline CDR1 is SNHLY and CDR2 FYNNEI. The CDR3 totals 17 residues. CDR3 sequence reads: CASSERWGAISLYGYTF. CDR3 DNA: TGTGCCAGCAGTGAGAGGTGGGGGGCCATTTCCTTATATGGCTACACCTTC.